Only a few counts were recorded for the clone carrying this TCR beta chain. This table comes from immunoSEQ multiplex PCR, and its TCRdb copy is limited to in-frame clones, with some not included. The table lists 300,000 to 400,000 clones, roughly 90% of them singletons. The data originate from a study of blood T cell repertoires in COVID-19. V lost 4 bases, J lost 4 bases, and 6 bases stayed unmatched. Germline CDR1 SEHNR, CDR2 FQNEAQ (reference sequence). The length of the CDR3 is 15 residues. Sequenced input: peripheral blood. This receptor was taken from a woman in her 70s with COVID-19, enrolled during active disease. The rearrangement uses TRBV7-9 and TRBJ2-5; 10 positions match TRBD2. CDR3 in amino acids: CASSSQLAGRETQYF. CDR3 coding DNA: TGTGCCAGCAGCTCCCAACTAGCGGGGCGAGAGACCCAGTACTTC.